This TCR beta chain appears in the sequencing data of a study of cytomegalovirus exposure and HLA in healthy donors. A word on this clone: The antigen is undetermined.

The primer mix had 60 Vbeta and 13 Jbeta primers. Sequencing used immunoSEQ multiplex PCR; TCRdb keeps in-frame clones, though not all of them. The sample holds approximately 50,000 clones; 80% are singletons and the top ten take 8.1%. The study, taken as a whole, reports: Through in vitro validation, a few CMV-associated chains were shown to be specific for CMV antigens.

The sequencing input was PBMCs. The clonotype comes from a man between 25 and 39 years old in good health and CMV-seropositive.

The CDR3 sequence: CASSEQGQRSPLHF. The CDR3, as DNA: TGCGCCAGCAGTGAGCAGGGCCAAAGATCACCCCTCCACTTT. The chain carries TRBV10-1 and TRBJ1-6; tentative D call: TRBD1 (5 bases). V shed 2 bases and J shed 10 bases, with 12 bases lying between them. The germline V gene has CDR1 WNHNN and CDR2 SYGVQD (reference sequence). This CDR3 comprises 14 residues.